Following are 27 T cell receptor beta chains from one sample sequenced in a study of human T cells and chemical hapten exposure listed by TCRdb under 2021. The library was prepared using RACE. The run used a NextSeq 500. TCRdb took the public reads, trimmed them with fastp at Q25, ran MiXCR for clone calling and kept in-frame beta chains. Under each unique CDR3 protein, matching rows form one entry showing the most common genes and DNA. This sample holds 55,000 to 75,000 distinct CDR3 sequences; around 12% were observed only once. The ten biggest clones cover roughly 2.3% of the sample. The time point label for this specimen denotes: patch test 3, about 24 weeks after DPC sensitization. In the paper's terms, the treatment or condition label means: therapeutic diphenylcyclopropenone sensitization with weekly scalp DPC. Source: whole blood, taken in connection with sensitization to the hapten diphenylcyclopropenone (DPC). All receptors derive from a man between 25 and 39 years old with alopecia areata. Some clones in this sample may be carry-over from other donors' samples.

This chain joins TRBV6-2 or TRBV6-3 and TRBJ1-5; possibly TRBD1 for D (5 bases). Between the trimmed V and J ends, which lost 6 bases and 7 bases, there was a span of 10 bases. There are 12 residues in the CDR3. Germline-derived CDR1 and CDR2 are MNHEY and SVGEGT. CDR3: CASRRGGQPQHF. CDR3 in DNA: TGTGCCAGCAGGAGGGGCGGGCAGCCCCAGCATTTT.

This clonotype was seen repeatedly, ten times or more. The chain recombines TRBV7-9 with TRBJ1-1, with 11 bases lining up with TRBD1. Losses at the gene ends were 5 bases for V and 4 bases for J; bases not matched to a gene: 6. Germline V gene lookup returns CDR1 SEHNR and CDR2 FQNEAQ (reference sequence). This CDR3 is built from 15 residues. Here the CDR3 DNA reads TGTGCCAGCAGCCTCCGGACAGGGGGCGGCACTGAAGCTTTCTTT. Translating gives CASSLRTGGGTEAFF.

This clonotype appeared many times. The V call is TRBV6-1, the J call TRBJ1-3; 7 bases map to TRBD1. Trimming removed 2 bases from V and 2 bases from J; junction bases left unmatched: 6. Germline values: CDR1 MNHNS, CDR2 SASEGT. There are 16 residues in the CDR3. Here the CDR3 DNA reads TGTGCCAGCAGTGAAAAGGGACAGTTCCCTGGAAACACCATATATTTT. This sequence encodes CASSEKGQFPGNTIYF.

The rearrangement links TRBV29-1 to TRBJ1-4; no reliable D call. V was trimmed by 7 bases and J by 6 bases, leaving 15 bases between them. Germline V gene data show CDR1 as SQVTM and CDR2 as ANQGSEA. The CDR3 runs to 13 residues. CDR3: CSASLLGDEKLFF. DNA for the CDR3: TGCAGCGCATCCCTTTTGGGAGATGAAAAACTGTTTTTT.

This clonotype was counted many times. This sequence joins TRBV28 and TRBJ2-3; possibly TRBD2 for D (6 bases). The germline V and J ends were trimmed by 2 bases and 4 bases, with 22 bases remaining between them. This CDR3 region has 18 residues. Germline V lookup: CDR1 MDHEN, CDR2 SYDVKM. The CDR3 protein is CASSLPRGVGSGADTQYF. As DNA, the CDR3 is TGTGCCAGCAGTTTACCCCGCGGGGTGGGTTCGGGGGCAGATACGCAGTATTTT.

CDR3 DNA: TGCAGTGCTAGAGGGGCAGGGGGTACTGAAGCTTTCTTT. This sequence encodes CSARGAGGTEAFF. The J gene is TRBJ1-1, the V gene TRBV20-1; TRBD1 agrees at 7 bases. The CDR3 covers 13 residues. V was pared by 1 base and J by 5 bases, with 4 bases of the junction left unmatched. Germline V gives CDR1 DFQATT, CDR2 SNEGSKA (reference sequence).

The chain links TRBV4-2 to TRBJ2-1; 7 bases fit TRBD1. Per the germline V gene, CDR1 is LGHNA and CDR2 is YNFKEQ. The CDR3 has 16 amino acids. V shed 0 bases, J shed 9 bases, and the junction held 11 bases outside the gene matches. CDR3 sequence reads: CASSQDLQTGMGEQFF. DNA of the CDR3: TGTGCCAGCAGCCAAGATCTGCAGACAGGGATGGGTGAGCAGTTCTTC.

Ten or more counts support this clonotype. J is TRBJ2-5 and V is TRBV29-1; tentatively, D is TRBD1 or TRBD2 (5 bases each). CDR3 length: 13 residues. Germline V gene sequence: CDR1 SQVTM, CDR2 ANQGSEA. The V gene lost 4 bases and the J gene lost 1 base, with 10 bases spanning the gap. The CDR3 protein is CSVGGRVQETQYF. The CDR3, as DNA: TGCAGCGTTGGGGGACGGGTCCAAGAGACCCAGTACTTC.

The chain employs TRBV9 and TRBJ1-2; D is ambiguous. The CDR3 spans 11 residues. Germline loops: CDR1 SGDLS, CDR2 YYNGEE. Trimming took off 2 bases at V and 4 bases at J, with 3 bases between the two ends. Written as DNA, the CDR3 is TGTGCCAGCAGCGTGGGCTATGGCTACACCTTC. Translation: CASSVGYGYTF. The full variable domain, completed using reference TRBV9 and TRBJ1-2, is DSGVTQTPKHLITATGQRVTLRCSPRSGDLSVYWYQQSLDQGLQFLIQYYNGEERAKGNILERFSAQQFPDLHSELNLSSLELGDSALYFCASSVGYGYTFGSGTRLTVV.

This clonotype was seen many times. V and J are TRBV11-1 and TRBJ2-2; 7 bases are shared with TRBD1. The CDR3 runs 16 residues. Germline values: CDR1 SGHAT, CDR2 FQDESV (reference sequence). The V segment lost 5 bases and the J segment 3 bases; nucleotides outside the gene matches: 9. In DNA, the CDR3 is TGTGCCAGCAGCCTCAACGCCGGGACAGACACCGGGGAGCTGTTTTTT. Its translation is CASSLNAGTDTGELFF.

This clonotype was recorded at least ten times. This chain connects TRBV19 to TRBJ1-2, with 10 bases matching TRBD1. With V trimmed by 7 bases and J by 7 bases, 9 bases remained unmatched. CDR1 is LNHDA, CDR2 SQIVND, per germline (reference sequence). This CDR3 comprises 14 residues. In nucleotides, the CDR3 is TGTGCCAGTACCGTGGACAGGGGGAGTCGTGGCTACACCTTC. Translating it yields CASTVDRGSRGYTF.

This chain joins TRBV28 and TRBJ2-7; D remains unclear. The germline CDR1 and CDR2 sequences are MDHEN and SYDVKM. Deletions cut 2 bases from V and 6 bases from J, with 5 bases between. CDR3 length equals 11 residues. CDR3 nucleotides: TGTGCCAGCAGTTTAATCGGCGAGCAGTACTTC. Translating gives CASSLIGEQYF.

V is TRBV18 and J is TRBJ2-5; 10 bases are shared with TRBD2. The V gene's germline CDR1 is KGHSH and CDR2 LQKENI. V shed 2 bases and J 0 bases; nucleotides not matched to a gene: 3. The CDR3 length is 16 residues. The CDR3 spells CASSPKLAGNQETQYF. The CDR3 coding sequence is TGTGCCAGCTCACCAAAACTAGCGGGGAACCAAGAGACCCAGTACTTC.

The J gene is TRBJ2-1, the V gene TRBV3-1, with TRBD1 matching over 12 bases. The CDR3 is made up of 15 amino acids. The junction had 6 bases not matched to a gene; V was cut back by 8 bases and J by 4 bases. Germline-derived CDR1 and CDR2 are LGHDT and YNNKEL (reference sequence). The CDR3 reads CASGRGQGAYNEQFF. The CDR3 DNA reads as TGTGCCAGCGGCCGGGGACAGGGGGCTTACAATGAGCAGTTCTTC.

The rearrangement joins TRBV19 to TRBJ2-1; D gene unclear. V lost 2 bases and J lost 0, with 14 bases in between. Germline values: CDR1 LNHDA, CDR2 SQIVND (reference sequence). The CDR3 is 17 residues long. DNA of the CDR3: TGTGCCAGTAGTATACAAGCACGAATGAGCTCCTACAATGAGCAGTTCTTC. This codes for CASSIQARMSSYNEQFF.

This clonotype occurred a few times. The genes are TRBV29-1 and TRBJ1-1; D ambiguous. Germline V gives CDR1 SQVTM, CDR2 ANQGSEA. The ends were cut back, 7 bases at V and 6 bases at J, with 9 bases in the middle. The CDR3 covers 10 residues. In DNA form, the CDR3 reads TGCAGCGCAACTGGAGCTGAAGCTTTCTTT. It is translated as CSATGAEAFF.

This clonotype was observed at least ten times. The chain has TRBV7-6 and TRBJ2-3; D unresolved. V lost 2 bases to trimming and J lost 4 bases, with 13 bases between them. From germline, CDR1 is SGHVS and CDR2 FNYEAQ. The CDR3 has 15 amino acids. CDR3 residues: CASSLRPLRADTQYF. The CDR3 DNA reads as TGTGCCAGCAGCTTACGGCCCCTCCGGGCAGATACGCAGTATTTT.

This clonotype was observed at least ten times. The rearrangement joins TRBV11-2 to TRBJ2-7; unclear D gene. V lost 6 bases, J lost 3 bases, and 15 bases lay in between. The CDR3 length is 14 residues. Germline V gives CDR1 SGHAT, CDR2 FQNNGV. The CDR3 region is CASRGIWARYEQYF. The CDR3, as DNA: TGTGCCAGCAGGGGTATCTGGGCCCGCTACGAGCAGTACTTC.

This clonotype was counted once. The genes are TRBV5-1 and TRBJ1-1; D is ambiguous. The V and J ends lost 6 bases and 3 bases respectively, with 9 bases between them. This CDR3 is 12 amino acids long. Germline-derived CDR1 and CDR2 are SGHRS and YFSETQ. The CDR3 nucleotides read TGCGCCAGCAACCGGGGTGACACTGAAGCTTTCTTT. Its protein product is CASNRGDTEAFF.

This clonotype was observed many times. This chain joins TRBV27 and TRBJ2-7; D perhaps matches TRBD2 (6 bases). The ends were cut back, 2 bases at V and 6 bases at J, with 17 bases in the middle. The CDR3 runs 15 residues. Germline CDR1 reads MNHEY; CDR2 reads SMNVEV (reference sequence). The CDR3 coding sequence is TGTGCCAGCAGTTTACCGGGACTCGTCGATCGCGAGCAGTACTTC. It specifies CASSLPGLVDREQYF.

This clonotype was picked up many times. The J gene is TRBJ2-2, the V gene TRBV7-3; the D is unclear. V lost 5 bases and J lost 7, with 5 bases in between. Germline-derived CDR1 and CDR2 are SGHTA and FQGTGA. This CDR3 comprises 11 residues. CDR3 sequence: CASSENGELFF. The CDR3 DNA sequence: TGTGCCAGCAGCGAGAACGGGGAGCTGTTTTTT.

The table lists this clonotype with many counts. The chain combines TRBV7-9 with TRBJ1-2; D is undetermined. Trimming left V 7 bases short and J 10 bases short, with 16 bases between. The germline CDR1 and CDR2 sequences are SEHNR and FQNEAQ (reference sequence). The CDR3 runs 12 residues. The CDR3 here is CASTNSAQHYTF. As DNA, the CDR3 is TGTGCCAGCACCAACAGCGCCCAACACTACACCTTC.

This clonotype was recorded a few times. The chain links TRBV29-1 to TRBJ1-1; D is possibly TRBD1 (5 bases). The V and J ends lost 0 bases and 9 bases respectively, with 14 bases between them. CDR1 is SQVTM and CDR2 is ANQGSEA in the germline V gene. This CDR3 has 13 amino acids. The CDR3 protein is CSVEENAGRKAFF. In DNA form, the CDR3 reads TGCAGCGTTGAAGAAAATGCGGGGCGGAAAGCTTTCTTT.

The chain is built from TRBV10-1 and TRBJ1-2, with a possible D match to TRBD1 (6 bases). The V gene's germline CDR1 is WNHNN and CDR2 SYGVQD (reference sequence). V gave up 4 bases and J gave up 0 bases, with 6 bases separating them. The CDR3 extends over 13 amino acids. The CDR3 reads CASSGDTNYGYTF. CDR3 in DNA: TGCGCCAGCAGTGGGGACACTAACTATGGCTACACCTTC.

This clonotype appeared many times. The chain uses TRBV10-3 and TRBJ2-3; possibly TRBD1 for D (5 bases). Trimming took 6 bases from V and 0 from J, leaving 13 bases between them. Germline V gene data show CDR1 as ENHRY and CDR2 as SYGVKD. The CDR3 runs to 15 residues. The CDR3 sequence is CAISSKGASTDTQYF. CDR3 DNA sequence: TGTGCCATCAGCTCTAAAGGGGCTAGCACAGATACGCAGTATTTT.

The table lists this clonotype with many counts. The V and J genes are TRBV19 and TRBJ2-7; D ambiguous. V dropped 1 base and J dropped 0 bases, with 10 bases sitting between them. The V gene's germline CDR1 is LNHDA and CDR2 SQIVND (reference sequence). This CDR3 contains 15 residues. The CDR3 spells CASSIGAGFSYEQYF. CDR3 in DNA: TGTGCCAGTAGTATAGGGGCAGGATTCTCCTACGAGCAGTACTTC.

This clonotype was observed at least ten times. The rearrangement joins TRBV29-1 to TRBJ2-5; D call uncertain. The CDR3 extends over 14 amino acids. CDR1 and CDR2 from the germline V gene are SQVTM and ANQGSEA. V gave up 4 bases and J gave up 5 bases, with 17 bases separating them. The CDR3 DNA sequence: TGCAGCGTTGGGTATCAGTCCCTGGGGGAGACCCAGTACTTC. Amino acid sequence: CSVGYQSLGETQYF.